The 10 T cell receptor beta chains listed next were all sequenced from one sample in a study of blood T cell repertoires in COVID-19. The repertoire was sequenced with immunoSEQ multiplex PCR; TCRdb's copy has only in-frame clones and lacks some. The repertoire has 130,000 to 150,000 clones, around four fifths of them found once; the top ten carry around 6.2%. Sequencing input: PBMCs or T cells enriched from blood (not recorded which). All receptors derive from a woman in her thirties or forties who had recovered from COVID-19.

J is TRBJ2-4 and V is TRBV5-1; possible D gene TRBD2, 6 bases. Germline V gene sequence: CDR1 SGHRS, CDR2 YFSETQ. The germline V and J ends were trimmed by 2 bases and 2 bases, with 11 bases remaining between them. The length of the CDR3 is 15 residues. The CDR3 sequence: CASSFSGGSKNIQYF. The CDR3 DNA sequence: TGCGCCAGCAGCTTCTCCGGGGGTTCCAAAAACATTCAGTACTTC.

In this sample, this clone turned up a few times. The chain links TRBV21-1 to TRBJ1-6; no DNA check was done on the table's D call, TRBD1. TRBV21-1 counts as a pseudogene. CDR3 length equals 16 residues. CDR3: CASSKERDRVNSPLHF. DNA for the CDR3: TGTGCCAGCAGCAAAGAACGGGACAGGGTAAACTCACCCCTCCACTTT.

This clone was recorded a few times. The gene calls are TRBV6-5 and TRBJ1-2; 12 bases align to TRBD1. The V gene end was trimmed by 5 bases and the J gene end by 7 bases; junction bases not matched to a gene: 5. This CDR3 has 14 amino acids. CDR1 and CDR2 from the germline V gene are MNHEY and SVGAGI. The CDR3 loop reads CASSPGTGGRGYTF. The CDR3 DNA reads TGTGCCAGCAGTCCTGGGACAGGGGGCCGTGGCTACACCTTC.

This sequence joins TRBV5-5 and TRBJ2-7; TRBD2 matches at 12 bases. The CDR3 extends over 18 amino acids. CDR1 and CDR2 from the germline V gene are SGHKS and YYEKEE (reference sequence). The V and J ends lost 0 bases and 10 bases, in that order; junction bases with no gene match: 17. The CDR3: CASSLAQASGRVGRAQYF. The CDR3 DNA reads as TGTGCCAGCAGCTTGGCCCAGGCTAGCGGGAGGGTCGGGAGGGCACAGTACTTC.

The chain uses TRBV5-1 and TRBJ2-2; the match to TRBD1 covers 10 bases. V shed 3 bases and J 4 bases; nucleotides not matched to a gene: 6. From germline, CDR1 is SGHRS and CDR2 YFSETQ. CDR3 length: 16 residues. This CDR3 reads CASSSTTGGITGELFF. In nucleotides, the CDR3 is TGCGCCAGCAGCTCTACGACAGGGGGCATCACCGGGGAGCTGTTTTTT.

CDR3 DNA sequence: TGTGCCAGCAGTAACGGACAGGGCTTCAATCAGCCCCAGCATTTT. As protein: CASSNGQGFNQPQHF. This rearrangement joins TRBV6-5 to TRBJ1-5; 8 positions match TRBD1. The germline V gene has CDR1 MNHEY and CDR2 SVGAGI. Unmatched junction bases numbered 6, after V lost 5 bases and J lost 3 bases. The CDR3 is 15 residues long.

In its sample, this clone was seen many times. The chain uses TRBV4-1 and TRBJ1-5; tentative D call: TRBD1 (5 bases). The length of the CDR3 is 14 residues. The V end was cut by 3 bases, the J end by 6 bases, with 12 bases between. Germline V gene lookup returns CDR1 MGHRA and CDR2 YSYEKL. CDR3 DNA: TGCGCCAGCAGCCATGGCTCGGGGGGTCAGCCCCAGCATTTT. Its protein product is CASSHGSGGQPQHF.

In this sample, this clone turned up once. The gene calls are TRBV7-3 and TRBJ2-2; D possibly corresponds to TRBD2 (6 bases). The length of the CDR3 is 15 residues. V was cut by 6 bases and J by 4 bases, with 15 bases left in between. CDR1 SGHTA and CDR2 FQGTGA come from the germline V gene. In nucleotides, the CDR3 is TGTGCCAGCAGTCCCGAACTAGCTGGCACCGGGGAGCTGTTTTTT. It yields the protein CASSPELAGTGELFF.

The rearrangement joins TRBV5-4 to TRBJ1-2; a possible D gene is TRBD1 (5 bases). Per the germline V gene, CDR1 is SGHNT and CDR2 is YYREEE (reference sequence). The V end was cut by 2 bases, the J end by 5 bases, with 10 bases between. The CDR3 has 13 residues. CDR3: CASSFDSAYGYTF. The CDR3 bases are TGTGCCAGCAGCTTTGACAGCGCTTATGGCTACACCTTC.

The chain employs TRBV18 and TRBJ2-2; 7 nucleotides line up with TRBD1. V gave up 3 bases and J gave up 1 base; unmatched junction bases: 8. The CDR3 is 17 residues long. Germline CDR1 is KGHSH and CDR2 is LQKENI. The CDR3 bases are TGTGCCAGCTCACCTCAAGAAACAGGGGTGAACACCGGGGAGCTGTTTTTT. Residues: CASSPQETGVNTGELFF.